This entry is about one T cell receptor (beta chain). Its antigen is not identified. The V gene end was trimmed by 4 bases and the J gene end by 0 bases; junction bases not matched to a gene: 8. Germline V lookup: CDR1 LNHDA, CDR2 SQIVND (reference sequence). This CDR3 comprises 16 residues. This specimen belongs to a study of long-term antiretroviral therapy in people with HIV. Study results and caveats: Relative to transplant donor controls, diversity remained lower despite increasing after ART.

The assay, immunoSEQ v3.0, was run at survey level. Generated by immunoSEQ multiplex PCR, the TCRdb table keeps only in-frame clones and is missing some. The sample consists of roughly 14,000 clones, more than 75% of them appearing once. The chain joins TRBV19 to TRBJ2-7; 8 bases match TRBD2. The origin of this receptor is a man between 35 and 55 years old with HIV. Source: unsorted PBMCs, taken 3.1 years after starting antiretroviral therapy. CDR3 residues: CASSRRSGGLSYEQYF. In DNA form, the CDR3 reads TGTGCCAGTAGTAGAAGAAGCGGGGGCCTCTCCTACGAGCAGTACTTC. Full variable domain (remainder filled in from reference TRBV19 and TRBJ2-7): DGGITQSPKYLFRKEGQNVTLSCEQNLNHDAMYWYRQDPGQGLRLIYYSQIVNDFQKGDIAEGYSVSREKKESFPLTVTSAQKNPTAFYLCASSRRSGGLSYEQYFGPGTRLTVT.